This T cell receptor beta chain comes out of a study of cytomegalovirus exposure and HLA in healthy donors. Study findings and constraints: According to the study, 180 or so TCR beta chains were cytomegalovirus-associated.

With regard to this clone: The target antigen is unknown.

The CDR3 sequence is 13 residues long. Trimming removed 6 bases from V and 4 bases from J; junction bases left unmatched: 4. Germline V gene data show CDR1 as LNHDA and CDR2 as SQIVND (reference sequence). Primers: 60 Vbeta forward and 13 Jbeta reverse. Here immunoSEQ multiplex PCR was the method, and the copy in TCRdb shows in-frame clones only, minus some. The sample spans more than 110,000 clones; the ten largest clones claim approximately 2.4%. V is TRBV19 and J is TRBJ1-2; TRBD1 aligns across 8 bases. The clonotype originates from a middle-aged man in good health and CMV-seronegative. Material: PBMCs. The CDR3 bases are TGTGCCAGTAGCACCACAGGGGGCTATGGCTACACCTTC. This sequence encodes CASSTTGGYGYTF.